Listed here are 25 T cell receptor beta chains from one sample, sequenced in a study of lung T cells in sarcoidosis with Löfgren's syndrome. TCRdb called the reads again in MiXCR, with one record for every CDR3 protein. The sample lists 9,000 or so distinct CDR3 sequences; 20% were seen once. The sample taken for sequencing was CD4+ T cells from bronchoalveolar lavage. These receptors all come from a human donor with sarcoidosis (Löfgren's syndrome or another form), or a control subject (not recorded which).

In this sample, this clonotype is medium-sized. This chain links TRBV7-2 with TRBJ2-3; D is undetermined. CDR1 is SGHTA and CDR2 is FQGNSA in the germline V gene. This CDR3 has 15 amino acids. The V and J ends lost 3 bases and 6 bases respectively, with 16 bases between them. The CDR3 DNA reads as TGTGCCAGCAGCTTGAACAGCTTATACACGGATACGCAGTATTTT. Residues: CASSLNSLYTDTQYF.

This clonotype rates as medium-sized. This rearrangement joins TRBV3-1 to TRBJ2-3; TRBD1 aligns across 7 bases. CDR3 size: 18 residues. The germline gives CDR1 LGHDT, CDR2 YNNKEL (reference sequence). V lost 0 bases to trimming and J lost 2 bases; unmatched junction nucleotides: 11. This CDR3 reads CASSQDPARTGHTDTQYF. The CDR3 DNA reads as TGTGCCAGCAGCCAAGATCCGGCGCGGACAGGACACACAGATACGCAGTATTTT.

There are many counts of this clonotype. V usage is TRBV30 and J usage is TRBJ1-6; 7 positions agree with TRBD1. V trimming: 0 bases; J trimming: 6 bases; junction bases outside the gene matches: 2. This CDR3 has 14 amino acids. Germline V gene lookup returns CDR1 GTSNPN and CDR2 SVGIG (reference sequence). This chain's CDR3 is CAWSVPGGNSPLHF. CDR3 in DNA: TGTGCCTGGAGTGTACCAGGGGGTAATTCACCCCTCCACTTT.

This clonotype has at least ten counts. The chain uses TRBV2 and TRBJ2-5, with D possibly being TRBD1 (5 bases). V shed 3 bases and J shed 2 bases, with 13 bases lying between them. The CDR3 spans 15 residues. CDR1 and CDR2 (germline): SNHLY, FYNNEI. CDR3 region: CASSEALYRQETQYF. The CDR3 DNA is TGTGCCAGCAGTGAGGCTTTGTACAGGCAAGAGACCCAGTACTTC.

Ten or more counts support this clonotype. The genes are TRBV6-1 and TRBJ2-1, with TRBD2 matching over 9 bases. The length of the CDR3 is 18 residues. Germline values: CDR1 MNHNS, CDR2 SASEGT. V shed 6 bases and J 0 bases; nucleotides not matched to a gene: 12. The CDR3 DNA follows: TGTGCCAGCAGGCGGGGCGCTAGCGGGGTGAGCTCCTACAATGAGCAGTTCTTC. Translated, it gives CASRRGASGVSSYNEQFF.

This clonotype is categorized as medium-sized. This chain uses TRBV5-1 with TRBJ2-1; TRBD2 matches at 9 bases. This CDR3 spans 14 amino acids. V lost 7 bases, J lost 5 bases, and 7 bases stayed unmatched. Germline V gene data show CDR1 as SGHRS and CDR2 as YFSETQ. The CDR3 reads CASFSGTSNNEQFF. Written as DNA, the CDR3 is TGCGCCAGCTTTTCCGGGACTAGCAACAATGAGCAGTTCTTC. The entire variable domain, with the rest obtained from reference TRBV5-1 and TRBJ2-1, is as follows: KAGVTQTPRYLIKTRGQQVTLSCSPISGHRSVSWYQQTPGQGLQFLFEYFSETQRNKGNFPGRFSGRQFSNSRSEMNVSTLELGDSALYLCASFSGTSNNEQFFGPGTRLTVL.

At least ten counts were recorded for this clonotype. This sequence joins TRBV19 and TRBJ2-7; 9 positions match TRBD1. V was clipped by 6 bases and J by 3 bases; unmatched bases: 6. The CDR3 totals 14 residues. The germline gives CDR1 LNHDA, CDR2 SQIVND (reference sequence). The CDR3 DNA is TGTGCCAGTAGGCGCCGGGACAGGGACTACGAGCAGTACTTC. Translated, it gives CASRRRDRDYEQYF.

V and J are TRBV2 and TRBJ1-5; no reliable D call. From germline, CDR1 is SNHLY and CDR2 FYNNEI. The CDR3 spans 17 residues. V dropped 0 bases and J dropped 2 bases, with 14 bases sitting between them. CDR3 in amino acids: CASSEAGSPYGNQPQHF. CDR3 sequence (DNA): TGTGCCAGCAGTGAAGCGGGAAGCCCCTATGGCAATCAGCCCCAGCATTTT.

At least ten counts were recorded for this clonotype. The rearrangement uses TRBV12-3 or TRBV12-4 and TRBJ2-7; TRBD1 is a possible D gene (6 bases). This CDR3 region has 14 residues. V lost 6 bases, J lost 3 bases, and 15 bases lay in between. DNA of the CDR3: TGTGCCAGCAGCCCGACAGGCCGATACTACGAGCAGTACTTC. This gives the protein CASSPTGRYYEQYF.

This clonotype was seen ten or more times. The V and J genes are TRBV6-2 or TRBV6-3 and TRBJ2-7; 7 nucleotides agree with TRBD2. V gave up 8 bases and J gave up 3 bases; unmatched junction bases: 7. CDR3 length: 13 amino acids. Germline CDR1 reads MNHEY; CDR2 reads SVGEGT. This CDR3 is CASESSGIYEQYF. DNA for the CDR3: TGTGCCAGCGAGTCTAGCGGAATCTACGAGCAGTACTTC.

The V call is TRBV29-1, the J call TRBJ2-2; 8 bases agree with TRBD2. The CDR3 loop spans 14 amino acids. Germline values: CDR1 SQVTM, CDR2 ANQGSEA. With 3 bases clipped from V and 1 base from J, the junction kept 1 base outside the gene matches. The CDR3 sequence: CSVELAGNTGELFF. Here the CDR3 DNA reads TGCAGCGTTGAGCTAGCGGGGAACACCGGGGAGCTGTTTTTT.

This clonotype has more than one count but fewer than ten. A read error may explain this, as a much larger clone is one base away. V is TRBV7-2 and J is TRBJ2-5; weak D call: TRBD1 (6 bases). Germline V gene lookup returns CDR1 SGHTA and CDR2 FQGNSA. The CDR3 is made up of 16 amino acids. Deletions cut 8 bases from V and 1 base from J, with 20 bases between. The CDR3: CASGGRAADSQETQYF. CDR3 nucleotides: TGTGCCAGCGGCGGCCGGGCGGCGGACAGCCAAGAGACCCAGTACTTC.

This clonotype has a count of ten or more. This rearrangement joins TRBV6-2 or TRBV6-3 to TRBJ1-3; D is possibly TRBD1 (5 bases). Germline loops: CDR1 MNHEY, CDR2 SVGEGT. Trimming took off 6 bases at V and 4 bases at J, with 16 bases between the two ends. CDR3 length: 15 residues. CDR3 sequence (DNA): TGTGCCAGCAGCAGCGCCGCAGGGTTCGGAAACACCATATATTTT. Residues: CASSSAAGFGNTIYF.

The rearrangement joins TRBV6-1 to TRBJ1-2; D possibly corresponds to TRBD1 (6 bases). This CDR3 is 12 amino acids long. Between the trimmed V and J ends, which lost 8 bases and 3 bases, there was a span of 10 bases. The germline gives CDR1 MNHNS, CDR2 SASEGT. The CDR3 coding sequence is TGTGCCAGCGAACAGGGTGACTATGGCTACACCTTC. It translates to CASEQGDYGYTF.

By share of the sample, this clonotype is medium-sized. CDR3 in DNA: TGTGCCAGCAGTGACAGTAAAGCGGGGGGGCCGGATACGCAGTATTTT. Its translation is CASSDSKAGGPDTQYF. The V call is TRBV25-1, the J call TRBJ2-3, with 10 bases identical to TRBD2. The CDR3 covers 16 residues. V shed 3 bases, J shed 6 bases, and the junction held 9 bases outside the gene matches. Per the germline V gene, CDR1 is MGHDK and CDR2 is SYGVNS. Full variable domain (missing parts from reference TRBV25-1 and TRBJ2-3): EADIYQTPRYLVIGTGKKITLECSQTMGHDKMYWYQQDPGMELHLIHYSYGVNSTEKGDLSSESTVSRIRTEHFPLTLESARPSHTSQYLCASSDSKAGGPDTQYFGPGTRLTVL.

This clonotype was detected many times. The chain uses TRBV6-2 or TRBV6-3 and TRBJ2-7; no clear D gene. The germline CDR1 and CDR2 sequences are MNHEY and SVGEGT. Trimming stripped 6 bases from V and 5 bases from J, with 8 bases between. The CDR3 has 11 residues. In DNA, the CDR3 is TGTGCCAGCAGCCATAGTGACGAGCAGTACTTC. Residues: CASSHSDEQYF.

This clonotype has just one count. An end of the junction differs from the germline gene, which may be a read error. This chain uses TRBV11-2 with TRBJ2-5; TRBD2 aligns across 7 bases. Germline V gives CDR1 SGHAT, CDR2 FQNNGV. The CDR3 is 14 residues long. CDR3 region: CASSTGLRQETQHF. CDR3 nucleotides: TGTGCCAGCAGCACGGGACTACGACAAGAGACCCAGCACTTC.

This clonotype was recorded many times. The chain uses TRBV24-1 and TRBJ2-7; 11 bases fit TRBD1. The CDR3 has 16 residues. Germline CDR1 and CDR2: KGHDR and SFDVKD. V shed 3 bases, J shed 0 bases, and the junction held 3 bases outside the gene matches. The CDR3 DNA reads TGTGCCACCAGTGATCCCGGACAGGGGGCCTCCTACGAGCAGTACTTC. It codes for CATSDPGQGASYEQYF.

CDR3 region: CASSLVSMYEQYF. DNA of the CDR3: TGCGCCAGCAGCTTGGTCAGTATGTACGAGCAGTACTTC. V is TRBV5-1 and J is TRBJ2-7, with unresolved D. This CDR3 is 13 amino acids long. In germline, CDR1 is SGHRS, CDR2 YFSETQ. The V end was cut by 0 bases, the J end by 4 bases, with 8 bases between.

Notes on this clonotype: A much larger clonotype is one base distant, so this may be a read error. Given the absence of the conserved phenylalanine or tryptophan at the CDR3 end, a read error is likely. It is unclear where the CDR3 begins or ends on the DNA, so no DNA is shown, and the CDR3 is as TCRdb lists it. The V call is TRBV30, the J call TRBJ2-1; the DNA was not compared with TRBD1, the D call given in the table. Inclusive of both ends, the CDR3 amounts to 12 amino acids. CDR1 and CDR2 (germline): GTSNPN, SVGIG (reference sequence). CDR3 in amino acids: CAWRASGSRPFL.

Only one count was recorded for this clonotype. An end of the junction differs from the germline gene, which may be a read error. The chain recombines TRBV19 with TRBJ2-5, with 9 bases fitting TRBD1. CDR3 size: 14 residues. Germline V lookup: CDR1 LNHDA, CDR2 SQIVND (reference sequence). The CDR3 coding sequence is TGTGACAGTGGTTGGACAGGGGCAACAGAGACCCAGTACTTC. This encodes CDSGWTGATETQYF. Full variable domain (remainder filled in from reference TRBV19 and TRBJ2-5): DGGITQSPKYLFRKEGQNVTLSCEQNLNHDAMYWYRQDPGQGLRLIYYSQIVNDFQKGDIAEGYSVSREKKESFPLTVTSAQKNPTAFYLCDSGWTGATETQYFGPGTRLLVL.

V is TRBV5-4 and J is TRBJ2-6; TRBD1 aligns across 8 bases. The length of the CDR3 is 17 residues. The V gene's germline CDR1 is SGHNT and CDR2 YYREEE (reference sequence). The V and J ends lost 4 bases and 2 bases, in that order; junction bases with no gene match: 8. The CDR3 spells CASSAYRGAAGANVLTF. The CDR3 DNA reads as TGTGCCAGCAGCGCCTACAGGGGGGCTGCTGGGGCCAACGTCCTGACTTTC. The full variable domain, in which reference TRBV5-4 and TRBJ2-6 provide the parts outside the CDR3, is ETGVTQSPTHLIKTRGQQVTLRCSSQSGHNTVSWYQQALGQGPQFIFQYYREEENGRGNFPPRFSGLQFPNYSSELNVNALELDDSALYLCASSAYRGAAGANVLTFGAGSRLTVL.

The sample holds many counts of this clonotype. The V call is TRBV6-1, the J call TRBJ1-2; TRBD1 aligns across 9 bases. CDR1 is MNHNS and CDR2 is SASEGT in the germline V gene. The CDR3 runs to 17 residues. V lost 6 bases, J lost 1 base, and 12 bases stayed unmatched. The CDR3, as DNA: TGTGCCAGCAGGAATCTCCCGGGACAGGGACTTAACTATGGCTACACCTTC. It specifies CASRNLPGQGLNYGYTF.

As regards this clonotype: This may be a read error: a much more frequent sequence differs by one nucleotide. CDR3 DNA sequence: TGTGCCATCAGTGAGTCCAGCCTGAACACCGGGGAGCTGTTTTTT. This codes for CAISESSLNTGELFF. This chain connects TRBV10-3 to TRBJ2-2; no clear D gene. Trimming pared 0 bases from V and 1 base from J, leaving 6 bases between. The CDR3 runs 15 residues. Germline CDR1 ENHRY, CDR2 SYGVKD.

The chain has TRBV2 and TRBJ2-5; 15 bases map to TRBD2. The CDR3 contains 16 residues. The V and J ends lost 6 bases and 5 bases, in that order; junction bases with no gene match: 7. Germline lookup yields CDR1 SNHLY and CDR2 FYNNEI. CDR3 protein: CASSHGLAGGQETQYF. The CDR3 nucleotides are TGTGCCAGCAGCCACGGACTAGCGGGGGGGCAGGAGACCCAGTACTTC.